These 29 T cell receptor beta chains were all obtained from the same sample, sequenced in a study of regulatory T cells in long-lasting Graves disease. Time point of the sample: newly diagnosed GD, antithyroid drugs for less than 3 months. RNA from PBMCs was the source of the TCR library. For TCR beta, libraries came from iRepertoire HTBI primers and Arm-PCR of CDR3 regions. Each CDR3 protein gets one entry after TCRdb re-called the multiplex PCR reads with MiXCR. The repertoire holds 400,000 to 500,000 distinct CDR3 sequences, with around 15% as singletons. The data were also submitted as part of a second study, on T cells in Graves' hyperthyroidism and ophthalmopathy.

The material sequenced was peripheral blood mononuclear cells (PBMCs), taken at new diagnosis, from a patient treated with antithyroid drugs. All receptors derive from a woman aged 45-65 years with Graves disease.

Ten or more counts support this clonotype. This rearrangement joins TRBV28 to TRBJ1-1, with TRBD1 as a possible D gene (6 bases). V lost 6 bases to trimming and J lost 3 bases, with 20 bases between them. The CDR3 spans 16 residues. Germline values: CDR1 MDHEN, CDR2 SYDVKM. CDR3 residues: CASREQGNFGDTEAFF. CDR3 DNA sequence: TGTGCCAGCAGGGAACAGGGTAATTTTGGGGACACTGAAGCTTTCTTT.

This clonotype was seen at least ten times. The V and J genes are TRBV5-1 and TRBJ2-1; 10 bases are a match to TRBD2. J gave up 10 bases and V 0 bases, and 7 bases lay outside the gene matches. CDR3 length: 15 amino acids. Germline V gene data show CDR1 as SGHRS and CDR2 as YFSETQ. The CDR3 DNA reads TGCGCCAGCAGCTTGGCAGCGGGAGGGCCGCAAGAGCAGTTCTTC. Protein sequence: CASSLAAGGPQEQFF.

This clonotype was detected only a few times. In DNA form, the CDR3 reads TGTGCCAGTAGTATAGCGGGAGATGTCGATACGCAGTATTTT. Residues: CASSIAGDVDTQYF. This chain links TRBV19 with TRBJ2-3, with a tentative D call TRBD2 (6 bases). The CDR3 spans 14 residues. V dropped 1 base and J dropped 6 bases, with 11 bases sitting between them. Looked up from germline, CDR1 is LNHDA and CDR2 is SQIVND (reference sequence).

A single count supports this clonotype. A much larger clone sits a single nucleotide away, making a read error possible. This rearrangement joins TRBV6-9 to TRBJ2-7, with 12 bases identical to TRBD1. Germline CDR1 reads MNHGY; CDR2 reads SVAAGI. The CDR3 length is 16 residues. The CDR3 loop reads CASSYGGTGGSYERYF. CDR3 bases: TGTGCCAGCAGTTATGGGGGGACAGGGGGCTCCTACGAGCGGTACTTC.

This clonotype was seen a few times. An end of the junction does not agree with germline; a read error may underlie this. The rearrangement uses TRBV28 and TRBJ2-1, with 7 positions matching TRBD1. In germline, CDR1 is MDHEN, CDR2 SYDVKM. The CDR3 loop spans 14 amino acids. The CDR3 DNA reads TGTGCCAGCAGTTCGGGACAGAATTACATTGAGCAGTTCTTC. Residues: CASSSGQNYIEQFF.

This clonotype was counted ten times or more. This rearrangement joins TRBV28 to TRBJ1-6; TRBD1 matches at 10 bases. Germline CDR1 is MDHEN and CDR2 is SYDVKM. J was trimmed by 3 bases and V by 6 bases; bases with no gene match: 2. This CDR3 region has 15 residues. This CDR3 reads CASRDRGNYNSPLHF. DNA for the CDR3: TGTGCCAGCAGGGACAGGGGGAACTATAATTCACCCCTCCACTTT.

The chain joins TRBV6-9 to TRBJ2-7, with 7 bases lining up with TRBD2. Germline V gene sequence: CDR1 MNHGY, CDR2 SVAAGI. The CDR3 length is 20 residues. Losses at the gene ends were 3 bases for V and 3 bases for J; bases not matched to a gene: 23. CDR3 DNA sequence: TGTGCCAGCAGTTACCCTCGGGAGAGCGGGGACCCTATAGGGCTCTACGAGCAGTACTTC. As protein: CASSYPRESGDPIGLYEQYF.

The chain recombines TRBV28 with TRBJ2-6; TRBD1 aligns across 7 bases. Germline V CDR1 and CDR2: MDHEN, SYDVKM. V lost 6 bases and J lost 1; bases outside the gene matches: 6. This CDR3 is 16 amino acids long. The CDR3 reads CASSRNRGSGANVLTF. The CDR3 nucleotides read TGTGCCAGCAGCCGCAACAGGGGTTCTGGGGCCAACGTCCTGACTTTC.

This clonotype appeared many times. J is TRBJ2-7 and V is TRBV5-6; TRBD1 might be the D (6 bases). The CDR3 is 13 amino acids. Trimming left V 6 bases short and J 4 bases short, with 14 bases between. Germline-derived CDR1 and CDR2 are SGHDT and YYEEEE. CDR3 coding DNA: TGTGCCAGCAACCAAGGGACAACGTACGAGCAGTACTTC. Its protein is CASNQGTTYEQYF.

This clonotype was recorded a few times. The V call is TRBV5-1, the J call TRBJ1-1; TRBD1 might be the D (6 bases). The CDR3 contains 13 residues. V was shortened by 1 base and J by 4 bases, with 8 bases between the two germline ends. Germline-derived CDR1 and CDR2 are SGHRS and YFSETQ. The chain's CDR3 is CASSLQDSTEAFF. For the CDR3, the DNA is TGCGCCAGCAGCTTGCAGGACAGCACTGAAGCTTTCTTT.

This clonotype has ten or more counts. The genes are TRBV4-1 and TRBJ2-3; D is uncertain. Germline-derived CDR1 and CDR2 are MGHRA and YSYEKL. Trimming stripped 1 base from V and 0 bases from J, with 11 bases between. This CDR3 spans 16 amino acids. CDR3 in DNA: TGCGCCAGCAGCCAAGTCGGCGGTGCTAGCACAGATACGCAGTATTTT. Encoded protein: CASSQVGGASTDTQYF.

This clonotype appeared many times. This chain connects TRBV7-9 to TRBJ2-5; D may match TRBD1 or TRBD2 (5 bases each). Deletions cut 1 base from V and 5 bases from J, with 14 bases between. The CDR3 has 15 amino acids. Germline assignment: CDR1 SEHNR and CDR2 FQNEAQ (reference sequence). The CDR3 protein is CASSLVQGRLETQYF. In DNA, the CDR3 is TGTGCCAGCAGCTTAGTCCAGGGACGGCTGGAGACCCAGTACTTC.

The table lists this clonotype with many counts. This CDR3 is CASTQQGASNQPQHF. CDR3 coding DNA: TGTGCCAGCACCCAACAGGGAGCAAGCAATCAGCCCCAGCATTTT. The genes are TRBV7-2 and TRBJ1-5, with D possibly being TRBD1 (6 bases). CDR1 SGHTA and CDR2 FQGNSA come from the germline V gene. V gave up 7 bases and J gave up 1 base, with 14 bases separating them. There are 15 residues in the CDR3. Full variable domain (outside the CDR3, taken from reference TRBV7-2 and TRBJ1-5): GAGVSQSPSNKVTEKGKDVELRCDPISGHTALYWYRQSLGQGLEFLIYFQGNSAPDKSGLPSDRFSAERTGGSVSTLTIQRTQQEDSAVYLCASTQQGASNQPQHFGDGTRLSIL.

On this clonotype: A read error is possible here, since a much larger clone lies one base away. The gene calls are TRBV5-8 and TRBJ2-3; D is undetermined. The J call is uncertain, as TRBJ1-5 better fits the DNA end. Germline CDR1 is SGHTS and CDR2 is YDEGEE. The CDR3 is made up of 14 amino acids. CDR3 bases: TGCGCCAGCAGCTTGGCGGGAGGGTCAGATACGCAGCATTTT. Translating it yields CASSLAGGSDTQHF.

The rearrangement uses TRBV10-3 and TRBJ2-3; D may be TRBD1 or TRBD2 (5 bases each). CDR1 and CDR2 (germline): ENHRY, SYGVKD. The ends were cut back, 4 bases at V and 0 bases at J, with 5 bases in the middle. The CDR3 extends over 13 amino acids. The CDR3 region has the DNA TGTGCCATCAGTGGGGACAGCACAGATACGCAGTATTTT. Its protein is CAISGDSTDTQYF.

This clonotype was counted ten times or more. The chain has TRBV6-1 and TRBJ2-6, with 8 bases lining up with TRBD2. The CDR3 spans 16 residues. CDR1 MNHNS and CDR2 SASEGT come from the germline V gene. The J segment lost 2 bases and the V segment lost 6 bases, leaving 6 bases of the junction unmatched. CDR3 sequence: CASSAAGGPGANVLTF. Written as DNA, the CDR3 is TGTGCCAGCAGCGCGGCGGGGGGACCTGGGGCCAACGTCCTGACTTTC.

This clonotype was recorded many times. This chain joins TRBV6-2 or TRBV6-3 and TRBJ2-5, with D uncertain. V gave up 0 bases and J gave up 1 base, with 6 bases separating them. Germline V lookup: CDR1 MNHEY, CDR2 SVGEGT. This CDR3 comprises 14 residues. CDR3 residues: CASSYSWGQETQYF. DNA for the CDR3: TGTGCCAGCAGTTACTCGTGGGGCCAAGAGACCCAGTACTTC.

This clonotype was counted at least ten times. The V and J genes are TRBV5-1 and TRBJ2-1; 8 bases map to TRBD2. Trimming at V came to 0 bases and at J to 6 bases, leaving 5 bases not matched to a gene. The CDR3 contains 15 residues. Germline assignment: CDR1 SGHRS and CDR2 YFSETQ. CDR3 loop: CASSLGIAGINEQFF. The CDR3 nucleotides read TGCGCCAGCAGCTTGGGGATAGCGGGAATCAATGAGCAGTTCTTC.

This clonotype has at least ten counts. This chain connects TRBV12-3 or TRBV12-4 to TRBJ1-6; tentatively, D is TRBD1 (5 bases). V lost 0 bases, J lost 8 bases, and 17 bases lay in between. The CDR3 has 17 residues. CDR3 amino acids: CASSLATAGRVHSPLHF. In nucleotides, the CDR3 is TGTGCCAGCAGTTTAGCGACAGCTGGGCGGGTACATTCACCCCTCCACTTT.

This clonotype appeared many times. The rearrangement joins TRBV9 to TRBJ1-1; 8 nucleotides line up with TRBD1. Germline assignment: CDR1 SGDLS and CDR2 YYNGEE. The length of the CDR3 is 14 residues. J lost 7 bases, V lost 2 bases, and 7 bases had no gene match. The CDR3 DNA is TGTGCCAGCAGCGTTACAGGGGGTTCGGTTGAAGCTTTCTTT. It specifies CASSVTGGSVEAFF.

In its sample, this clonotype was seen many times. V and J are TRBV29-1 and TRBJ1-1, with 8 bases identical to TRBD1. The CDR3 totals 12 residues. CDR1 SQVTM and CDR2 ANQGSEA come from the germline V gene. The J segment lost 3 bases and the V segment lost 6 bases, leaving 3 bases of the junction unmatched. The CDR3 region has the DNA TGCAGCGTATGGACAGGGTACACTGAAGCTTTCTTT. Protein sequence: CSVWTGYTEAFF.

This clonotype showed up many times. The genes are TRBV12-3 or TRBV12-4 and TRBJ1-2; the D is unclear. The V end was cut by 0 bases, the J end by 4 bases, with 9 bases between. This CDR3 has 14 amino acids. CDR3 region: CASSLAKSGYGYTF. The CDR3 coding sequence is TGTGCCAGCAGTTTAGCGAAATCGGGCTATGGCTACACCTTC.

V is TRBV29-1 and J is TRBJ2-7; D might be TRBD1 or TRBD2, each matching 6 bases. This CDR3 comprises 12 residues. The germline V and J ends were trimmed by 7 bases and 2 bases, with 12 bases remaining between them. CDR1 and CDR2 (germline): SQVTM, ANQGSEA. CDR3 loop: CSALEGAYEQYF. The CDR3 nucleotides are TGCAGCGCACTGGAGGGGGCCTACGAGCAGTACTTC.

There are many counts of this clonotype. This rearrangement joins TRBV27 to TRBJ1-2, with 10 positions matching TRBD1. Looked up from germline, CDR1 is MNHEY and CDR2 is SMNVEV (reference sequence). The CDR3 spans 13 residues. The V and J ends lost 4 bases and 6 bases, in that order; junction bases with no gene match: 2. This CDR3 reads CASSSGTGDGYTF. The CDR3 nucleotides read TGTGCCAGCAGTTCCGGGACAGGGGATGGCTACACCTTC.

There are a few counts of this clonotype. The chain couples TRBV3-1 to TRBJ2-3, with 7 nucleotides matching TRBD2. CDR3 length equals 15 residues. Germline V gene sequence: CDR1 LGHDT, CDR2 YNNKEL (reference sequence). The V and J ends lost 0 bases and 2 bases, in that order; junction bases with no gene match: 2. CDR3 region: CASSQEGRVTDTQYF. CDR3 coding DNA: TGTGCCAGCAGCCAAGAGGGGAGGGTCACAGATACGCAGTATTTT.

The gene calls are TRBV3-1 and TRBJ2-3; D is undetermined. The length of the CDR3 is 16 residues. V was cut by 2 bases and J by 4 bases, with 16 bases left in between. From germline, CDR1 is LGHDT and CDR2 YNNKEL (reference sequence). CDR3 coding DNA: TGTGCCAGCAGCCAACAAAACACCCTAGGTCCAGATACGCAGTATTTT. Protein: CASSQQNTLGPDTQYF.

V usage is TRBV28 and J usage is TRBJ1-5, with 9 bases lining up with TRBD1. Trimming at V came to 5 bases and at J to 2 bases, leaving 4 bases not matched to a gene. The CDR3 extends over 15 amino acids. Germline V gene data show CDR1 as MDHEN and CDR2 as SYDVKM. CDR3 DNA: TGTGCCAGCAGTGCTTACAGGGGGCGCAATCAGCCCCAGCATTTT. This translates into CASSAYRGRNQPQHF. Together with reference TRBV28 and TRBJ1-5, the CDR3 gives the full variable domain: DVKVTQSSRYLVKRTGEKVFLECVQDMDHENMFWYRQDPGLGLRLIYFSYDVKMKEKGDIPEGYSVSREKKERFSLILESASTNQTSMYLCASSAYRGRNQPQHFGDGTRLSIL.

The chain recombines TRBV7-7 with TRBJ2-7; the D gene could be TRBD1 or TRBD2 (5 bases each). Germline loops: CDR1 SSHAT, CDR2 FNYEAQ (reference sequence). The CDR3 has 14 residues. Trimming removed 4 bases from V and 3 bases from J, with 13 bases in between. CDR3 sequence (DNA): TGTGCCAGCAGCTACATGACAGAGGGCTACGAGCAGTACTTC. Protein product: CASSYMTEGYEQYF.

The CDR3 loop reads CSVEWQNSGNTIYF. In DNA, the CDR3 is TGCAGCGTTGAATGGCAGAACTCTGGAAACACCATATATTTT. The chain employs TRBV29-1 and TRBJ1-3; unclear D gene. This CDR3 contains 14 residues. CDR1 is SQVTM, CDR2 ANQGSEA, per germline. The ends were cut back, 2 bases at V and 0 bases at J, with 8 bases in the middle.